Listed here are 30 T cell receptor beta chains from one sample, sequenced in a study of T cell responses to AZD1222 COVID-19 vaccine (dated by TCRdb to about 2021). Per the publication, the time point label means: about 28 days (+/-7) after the second vaccine dose. Library preparation employed the immunoSEQ multiplex PCR assay. TCRdb holds this immuneACCESS table with in-frame rearrangements only. Some clones are missing; in checked studies, unresolved V genes explain under half, and the rest has no known cause. The table for this sample lists about 200,000 clones; approximately 93% of them were counted only once. The ten largest clones take up 3% to 4% of the sample. The material sequenced was peripheral blood, taken 28 days after the second AZD1222 dose. Receptors originate from an adult who received the AZD1222 COVID-19 vaccine.

The chain couples TRBV28 to TRBJ2-3, with D tentatively TRBD1 (6 bases). V lost 6 bases to trimming and J lost 5 bases, with 21 bases between them. Germline V gives CDR1 MDHEN, CDR2 SYDVKM. This CDR3 region has 16 residues. CDR3 nucleotide sequence: TGTGCCAGCAGCCTAGACAAGTGGGGGCAGGGAGATACGCAGTATTTT. Translation gives CASSLDKWGQGDTQYF.

The CDR3 protein is CASLSQLDEKLFF. The CDR3 DNA sequence: TGTGCCAGTTTATCCCAACTGGATGAAAAACTGTTTTTT. The V and J genes are TRBV19 and TRBJ1-4; D is unclear. The germline V gene has CDR1 LNHDA and CDR2 SQIVND (reference sequence). V gave up 8 bases and J gave up 6 bases, with 13 bases separating them. This CDR3 region has 13 residues. Full variable domain (rest looked up from reference TRBV19 and TRBJ1-4): DGGITQSPKYLFRKEGQNVTLSCEQNLNHDAMYWYRQDPGQGLRLIYYSQIVNDFQKGDIAEGYSVSREKKESFPLTVTSAQKNPTAFYLCASLSQLDEKLFFGSGTQLSVL.

The chain combines TRBV11-3 with TRBJ1-1, with D perhaps matching TRBD1 (5 bases). This CDR3 has 13 residues. The germline V gene has CDR1 SGHNT and CDR2 YENEEA. V lost 4 bases to trimming and J lost 5 bases, with 11 bases between them. The CDR3 is CASSSDGGTEAFF. The CDR3 DNA follows: TGTGCCAGCAGCTCAGATGGGGGGACTGAAGCTTTCTTT.

V and J are TRBV7-2 and TRBJ2-1; 7 nucleotides align to TRBD2. Germline lookup yields CDR1 SGHTA and CDR2 FQGNSA. The CDR3 sequence is 15 residues long. Trimming at V came to 2 bases and at J to 8 bases, leaving 9 bases not matched to a gene. CDR3 bases: TGTGCCAGCAGCTTACTTGGACTAGAACACGATGAGCAGTTCTTC. It is translated as CASSLLGLEHDEQFF.

This sequence joins TRBV12-5 and TRBJ1-6; D not certain. V dropped 2 bases and J dropped 0 bases, with 11 bases sitting between them. Germline CDR1 is LGHNT and CDR2 is FRNRAP. CDR3 length: 17 amino acids. The CDR3 spells CASGLLGSISYNSPLHF. DNA of the CDR3: TGTGCTAGTGGTTTGTTGGGCAGTATCTCCTATAATTCACCCCTCCACTTT.

The rearrangement uses TRBV6-5 and TRBJ2-5, with a possible D match to TRBD2 (6 bases). Germline values: CDR1 MNHEY, CDR2 SVGAGI. Trimming removed 7 bases from V and 5 bases from J, with 17 bases in between. The CDR3 is 14 residues long. The CDR3 region is CASNPAGGGETQYF. In DNA, the CDR3 is TGTGCCAGCAATCCCGCCGGGGGAGGTGAGACCCAGTACTTC.

This chain connects TRBV12-3 or TRBV12-4 to TRBJ2-5; D not certain. Between the trimmed V and J ends, which lost 5 bases and 3 bases, there was a span of 4 bases. CDR3 length: 11 residues. The CDR3 here is CASSDEETQYF. DNA of the CDR3: TGTGCCAGCAGTGATGAAGAGACCCAGTACTTC.

The V call is TRBV3-1 (or the pseudogene TRBV3-2), the J call TRBJ2-3; 9 bases are a match to TRBD2. Germline CDR1 and CDR2: LGHDT and YNNKEL (reference sequence). J was trimmed by 0 bases and V by 6 bases; bases with no gene match: 4. This CDR3 has 15 amino acids. CDR3 region: CASREREDSTDTQYF. CDR3 DNA sequence: TGTGCCAGCAGGGAGCGGGAGGACAGCACAGATACGCAGTATTTT.

This chain links TRBV29-1 with TRBJ2-2, with TRBD2 as a possible D gene (5 bases). V lost 5 bases to trimming and J lost 3 bases, with 13 bases between them. CDR1 is SQVTM, CDR2 ANQGSEA, per germline. The CDR3 is 14 residues long. The CDR3 DNA reads as TGCAGCGTTCCCGGGGTGTCCTACACCGGGGAGCTGTTTTTT. Its protein is CSVPGVSYTGELFF.

The table lists this clone with a count of one. This chain joins TRBV13 and TRBJ2-1; weak D call: TRBD2 (5 bases). Germline values: CDR1 PRHDT, CDR2 FYEKMQ (reference sequence). V lost 7 bases and J 3 bases, leaving 13 bases between the germline ends. The CDR3 totals 14 residues. CDR3: CASTQARVYNEQFF. The CDR3 DNA sequence: TGTGCCAGCACTCAAGCGAGGGTCTACAATGAGCAGTTCTTC.

Here the CDR3 reads CASSVGMTGELFF. The CDR3 nucleotides are TGCGCCAGCAGCGTAGGGATGACCGGGGAGCTGTTTTTT. The V and J genes are TRBV5-1 and TRBJ2-2; D gene ambiguous. Per the germline V gene, CDR1 is SGHRS and CDR2 is YFSETQ. V lost 4 bases and J lost 5, with 9 bases in between. The CDR3 is made up of 13 amino acids.

The chain recombines TRBV12-3 or TRBV12-4 with TRBJ1-2; TRBD1 is a possible D gene (5 bases). The CDR3 has 12 residues. V lost 2 bases, J lost 8 bases, and 9 bases lay in between. DNA of the CDR3: TGTGCCAGCAGTTTATCAGGGATCGGCTACACCTTC. It codes for CASSLSGIGYTF.

V and J are TRBV4-3 and TRBJ2-1, with 9 bases matching TRBD1. The length of the CDR3 is 15 residues. J gave up 7 bases and V 2 bases, and 6 bases lay outside the gene matches. Germline V gene sequence: CDR1 LGHNA, CDR2 YSLEER. The CDR3 spells CASSQIDRGYNEQFF. For the CDR3, the DNA is TGCGCCAGCAGCCAAATCGACAGGGGGTATAATGAGCAGTTCTTC.

This chain joins TRBV28 and TRBJ2-7; the D gene is possibly TRBD2 (5 bases). V lost 5 bases and J lost 6, with 20 bases in between. The germline CDR1 and CDR2 sequences are MDHEN and SYDVKM. The CDR3 runs 15 residues. CDR3 region: CASSPGWTWDLEQYF. The CDR3 nucleotides are TGTGCCAGCAGTCCAGGATGGACTTGGGATCTCGAGCAGTACTTC.

The V and J genes are TRBV30 and TRBJ1-6, with TRBD1 identical over 7 bases. V dropped 5 bases and J dropped 10; count of bases not matched to a gene: 14. The CDR3 covers 15 residues. Germline V gives CDR1 GTSNPN, CDR2 SVGIG (reference sequence). For the CDR3, the DNA is TGTGCCTGGTCACTCCCCGGGACAGCTTCCTCACCCCTCCACTTT. Protein: CAWSLPGTASSPLHF.

This clone was seen a single time. The chain recombines TRBV11-3 with TRBJ2-7; D is undetermined. Germline-derived CDR1 and CDR2 are SGHNT and YENEEA. V dropped 1 base and J dropped 7 bases, with 11 bases sitting between them. The CDR3 extends over 13 amino acids. DNA of the CDR3: TGTGCCAGCAGCTTAGTTTCGACCGCTGAGCAGTACTTC. Protein sequence: CASSLVSTAEQYF.

The chain links TRBV6-6 to TRBJ1-6, with TRBD1 matching over 7 bases. The germline gives CDR1 MNHNY, CDR2 SVGAGI (reference sequence). J was trimmed by 8 bases and V by 5 bases; bases with no gene match: 12. CDR3 length equals 16 residues. CDR3: CASSPSDRPHYSPLHF. For the CDR3, the DNA is TGTGCCAGCAGTCCTTCGGACAGGCCCCACTATTCACCCCTCCACTTT.

The chain joins TRBV30 to TRBJ2-1; TRBD2 is a possible D gene (5 bases). The CDR3 totals 13 residues. Per the germline V gene, CDR1 is GTSNPN and CDR2 is SVGIG (reference sequence). Between the trimmed V and J ends, which lost 0 bases and 7 bases, there was a span of 10 bases. CDR3 nucleotides: TGTGCCTGGAGTGTACTAGGAGGAAATGAGCAGTTCTTC. Translation gives CAWSVLGGNEQFF.

The chain employs TRBV4-1 and TRBJ2-1, with 7 bases lining up with TRBD2. CDR1 is MGHRA and CDR2 is YSYEKL in the germline V gene. This CDR3 comprises 15 residues. J lost 2 bases, V lost 2 bases, and 3 bases had no gene match. CDR3 sequence (DNA): TGCGCCAGCAGCCAACCGGGACTACCCTACAATGAGCAGTTCTTC. This sequence encodes CASSQPGLPYNEQFF.

The CDR3 spells CASSLAQSPVSYNEQFF. The CDR3 DNA reads as TGTGCCAGCAGCTTAGCACAGAGTCCCGTGTCCTACAATGAGCAGTTCTTC. This chain uses TRBV7-8 with TRBJ2-1; D is undetermined. The germline V gene encodes CDR1 SGHVS and CDR2 FQNEAQ. The CDR3 totals 17 residues. V was trimmed by 0 bases and J by 1 base, leaving 13 bases between them.

The V call is TRBV6-5, the J call TRBJ1-5, with D possibly matching TRBD1 (6 bases). Between the trimmed V and J ends, which lost 7 bases and 0 bases, there was a span of 10 bases. The germline CDR1 and CDR2 sequences are MNHEY and SVGAGI. CDR3 length equals 14 residues. This CDR3 is CASKQGISNQPQHF. The CDR3 DNA sequence: TGTGCCAGCAAACAGGGAATTAGCAATCAGCCCCAGCATTTT.

The gene calls are TRBV7-9 and TRBJ1-1, with TRBD1 matching 7 bases. CDR3 length: 15 amino acids. Germline assignment: CDR1 SEHNR and CDR2 FQNEAQ (reference sequence). V trimming: 5 bases; J trimming: 1 base; junction bases outside the gene matches: 7. CDR3 coding DNA: TGTGCCAGCAGCGACCGACAGGGTAGGAACACTGAAGCTTTCTTT. As protein: CASSDRQGRNTEAFF. Based on the CDR3 plus reference TRBV7-9 and TRBJ1-1, the full variable domain is DTGVSQNPRHKITKRGQNVTFRCDPISEHNRLYWYRQTLGQGPEFLTYFQNEAQLEKSRLLSDRFSAERPKGSFSTLEIQRTEQGDSAMYLCASSDRQGRNTEAFFGQGTRLTVV.

This clone was counted once. J is TRBJ1-1 and V is TRBV7-9; D uncertain. The V gene lost 4 bases and the J gene lost 1 base, with 10 bases spanning the gap. The length of the CDR3 is 14 residues. Germline V gives CDR1 SEHNR, CDR2 FQNEAQ (reference sequence). Here the CDR3 DNA reads TGTGCCAGCAGCTATTACCCAGCGAACACTGAAGCTTTCTTT. It translates to CASSYYPANTEAFF.

The CDR3 DNA is TGTGCCAGCAGCCCACAGGGGGCTGTGGATGGCTACACCTTC. Translation gives CASSPQGAVDGYTF. The chain joins TRBV7-2 to TRBJ1-2; the match to TRBD1 covers 9 bases. V trimming: 5 bases; J trimming: 6 bases; junction bases outside the gene matches: 7. This CDR3 has 14 residues. The germline V gene has CDR1 SGHTA and CDR2 FQGNSA.

In this sample, this clone turned up once. This chain uses TRBV3-1 (or the pseudogene TRBV3-2) with TRBJ2-7; D might be TRBD2 (6 bases). The CDR3 is made up of 13 amino acids. Germline V lookup: CDR1 LGHDT, CDR2 YNNKEL (reference sequence). V was pared by 10 bases and J by 4 bases, with 17 bases between. The CDR3 DNA is TGTGCCACCTCGTTGGAGGGCAGGTACGAGCAGTACTTC. This sequence encodes CATSLEGRYEQYF.

The count of this clone is one. The gene calls are TRBV27 and TRBJ2-2; 12 bases are shared with TRBD2. The germline V gene has CDR1 MNHEY and CDR2 SMNVEV (reference sequence). Trimming took 6 bases from V and 6 from J; bases not matched to a gene: 11. This CDR3 comprises 17 residues. The CDR3 reads CASSRPSGRASAGELFF. In DNA, the CDR3 is TGTGCCAGCAGCCGGCCTAGCGGGAGGGCGTCCGCCGGGGAGCTGTTTTTT.

This chain links TRBV7-3 with TRBJ2-7; 11 bases are shared with TRBD2. Germline V gives CDR1 SGHTA, CDR2 FQGTGA. The CDR3 is 15 amino acids. After removal of 5 bases from V and 2 bases from J, the junction contained 5 bases not matched to a gene. The CDR3 sequence: CASSLTSGVTYEQYF. CDR3 in DNA: TGTGCCAGCAGCCTGACTAGCGGGGTTACCTACGAGCAGTACTTC.

This chain connects TRBV7-9 to TRBJ2-3; either TRBD1 or TRBD2 may fit D (5 bases each). Between the trimmed V and J ends, which lost 4 bases and 1 base, there was a span of 18 bases. Germline lookup yields CDR1 SEHNR and CDR2 FQNEAQ (reference sequence). The CDR3 consists of 17 residues. CDR3 protein: CASSSNWGLAGTDTQYF. CDR3 DNA: TGTGCCAGCAGCTCGAACTGGGGGTTGGCGGGCACAGATACGCAGTATTTT.

This chain joins TRBV28 and TRBJ1-1; 7 bases match TRBD1. This CDR3 is built from 16 residues. Germline CDR1 is MDHEN and CDR2 is SYDVKM. With 5 bases clipped from V and 1 base from J, the junction kept 10 bases outside the gene matches. The CDR3 DNA is TGTGCCAGCAGTCCTCGACACAGGGGATGGAACACTGAAGCTTTCTTT. Translating it yields CASSPRHRGWNTEAFF.

CDR3 bases: TGTGCCAGCAGTCAAAGGGACGGAGCCTACGAGCAGTACTTC. Translation gives CASSQRDGAYEQYF. The chain recombines TRBV2 with TRBJ2-7; either TRBD1 or TRBD2 may supply D (5 bases each). The CDR3 has 14 amino acids. The V and J ends lost 5 bases and 2 bases respectively, with 13 bases between them. The V gene's germline CDR1 is SNHLY and CDR2 FYNNEI.